This TCR beta chain emerged from a study of post-analysis software for immune sequencing data. Broader study findings: Five TRBV segments were significantly more frequent in patients than in controls. TRBV5-6, TRBV5-1 and TRBV20-1 were among these segments.

Built from TCR beta cDNA, the libraries had unique molecular identifiers in them. Yield was approximately 500,000 cDNA molecules from approximately 0.91 to 9.4 million T cells. TCRdb itself ran the PCR reads through MiXCR, one entry per CDR3 protein. The sample has 400,000 to 500,000 distinct CDR3 sequences; over 30% are singletons. CDR3 length: 15 amino acids. V dropped 0 bases and J dropped 4 bases, with 13 bases sitting between them. The germline V gene has CDR1 SGHRS and CDR2 YFSETQ. This clonotype was seen more than once but under ten times. Its specificity is not known. The specimen was blood. The chain has TRBV5-1 and TRBJ1-1; D unclear. This sequence was found in a girl aged 2-15 years with multiple sclerosis. The CDR3 DNA reads TGCGCCAGCAGCTTGGAGGCCGGCACGGGCACTGAAGCTTTCTTT. Translating it yields CASSLEAGTGTEAFF.